Following are 29 T cell receptor beta chains from one sample sequenced in a study of blood T cell repertoires in COVID-19. Produced via immunoSEQ multiplex PCR; TCRdb's table is partial and in-frame only. The sample shows roughly 160,000 clones, around 84% of them seen only once. Sequences were obtained from peripheral blood. The receptor set was obtained from a woman aged 50 to 65 with COVID-19, enrolled during active disease.

V gene TRBV4-1 combines with J gene TRBJ1-2; 9 bases align to TRBD1. With V trimmed by 2 bases and J by 3 bases, 4 bases remained unmatched. The CDR3 length is 15 residues. Germline loops: CDR1 MGHRA, CDR2 YSYEKL. In nucleotides, the CDR3 is TGCGCCAGCAGCCAAACGACAGGGGGGGACTATGGCTACACCTTC. This codes for CASSQTTGGDYGYTF.

The chain links TRBV2 to TRBJ2-1; TRBD2 agrees at 14 bases. V lost 5 bases, J lost 7 bases, and 4 bases stayed unmatched. Germline values: CDR1 SNHLY, CDR2 FYNNEI. The CDR3 loop spans 15 amino acids. The CDR3 reads CASSLTSGGANEQFF. In nucleotides, the CDR3 is TGTGCCAGCAGTTTGACTAGCGGGGGGGCTAATGAGCAGTTCTTC.

The rearrangement uses TRBV7-2 and TRBJ2-7, with D possibly TRBD1 on 5 matching bases. V shed 2 bases and J shed 7 bases, with 9 bases lying between them. CDR3 length: 12 amino acids. Looked up from germline, CDR1 is SGHTA and CDR2 is FQGNSA. The CDR3 protein is CASSLYSGEQYF. The DNA for the CDR3 is TGTGCCAGCAGCTTATATTCAGGGGAGCAGTACTTC.

The CDR3: CASSETGLDTGELFF. The CDR3 DNA follows: TGTGCCAGCAGCGAAACAGGGTTGGACACCGGGGAGCTGTTTTTT. V and J are TRBV7-3 and TRBJ2-2; a possible D gene is TRBD1 (6 bases). CDR1 and CDR2 from the germline V gene are SGHTA and FQGTGA. CDR3 length: 15 residues. V shed 5 bases and J shed 3 bases, with 13 bases lying between them.

This clone has only one observation. The V gene is TRBV7-9, the J gene TRBJ2-2; possibly TRBD1 for D (6 bases). This CDR3 contains 14 residues. V dropped 5 bases and J dropped 1 base, with 8 bases sitting between them. CDR1 SEHNR and CDR2 FQNEAQ come from the germline V gene (reference sequence). The CDR3 region is CASSPGVNTGELFF. Here the CDR3 DNA reads TGTGCCAGCAGCCCAGGGGTGAACACCGGGGAGCTGTTTTTT.

This clone was seen ten or more times. The chain links TRBV3-1 (or the pseudogene TRBV3-2) to TRBJ1-2; no definite D call. The CDR3 contains 15 residues. CDR1 and CDR2 (germline): LGHDT, YNNKEL (reference sequence). V was trimmed by 3 bases and J by 4 bases, leaving 15 bases between them. The CDR3 DNA reads as TGTGCCAGCAGCCACTTCCGATTCTCCGGCTATGGCTACACCTTC. It yields the protein CASSHFRFSGYGYTF.

The rearrangement joins TRBV11-3 to TRBJ2-5, with 10 nucleotides matching TRBD1. With 4 bases clipped from V and 5 bases from J, the junction kept 4 bases outside the gene matches. From germline, CDR1 is SGHNT and CDR2 YENEEA. This CDR3 is 14 amino acids long. This chain's CDR3 is CASSSRDRGETQYF. The CDR3 DNA is TGTGCCAGCAGCTCCCGGGACAGGGGCGAGACCCAGTACTTC.

This clone was counted a few times. V usage is TRBV7-9 and J usage is TRBJ2-1; maybe TRBD1 (6 bases). Germline V lookup: CDR1 SEHNR, CDR2 FQNEAQ (reference sequence). The V gene lost 5 bases and the J gene lost 4 bases, with 9 bases spanning the gap. This CDR3 spans 13 amino acids. The CDR3 DNA sequence: TGTGCCAGCAGCCCCCAGGGGTACAATGAGCAGTTCTTC. It codes for CASSPQGYNEQFF.

The chain joins TRBV18 to TRBJ1-4; TRBD1 matches at 8 bases. Germline assignment: CDR1 KGHSH and CDR2 LQKENI. The CDR3 runs 16 residues. Germline trimming cut 2 bases from V and 7 bases from J; bases unmatched to any gene: 9. The CDR3 reads CASSPRGQATGEKLFF. The CDR3 DNA is TGTGCCAGCTCACCAAGGGGACAGGCCACAGGTGAAAAACTGTTTTTT.

The chain has TRBV6-5 and TRBJ1-2, with 7 bases identical to TRBD1. CDR1 is MNHEY, CDR2 SVGAGI, per germline. Trimming took 6 bases from V and 1 from J; bases not matched to a gene: 8. This CDR3 is 15 amino acids long. CDR3 sequence (DNA): TGTGCCAGCAGGGGAGAGGGACAGCTTAACTATGGCTACACCTTC. Translated: CASRGEGQLNYGYTF.

This chain joins TRBV10-3 and TRBJ2-3, with D possibly TRBD2 on 5 matching bases. The CDR3 has 15 residues. Germline CDR1 is ENHRY and CDR2 is SYGVKD. V was clipped by 1 base and J by 5 bases, with 13 bases between them. The CDR3 here is CAISEFAGVGDTQYF. CDR3 nucleotide sequence: TGTGCCATCAGTGAGTTCGCCGGGGTGGGAGATACGCAGTATTTT.

The genes are TRBV18 and TRBJ2-7; 8 positions agree with TRBD2. The ends lost 2 bases at V and 7 bases at J; junction bases unmatched: 4. CDR1 is KGHSH and CDR2 is LQKENI in the germline V gene. The CDR3 loop spans 13 amino acids. In DNA form, the CDR3 reads TGTGCCAGCTCACCAGCGGGAGGCCAAGAGCAGTACTTC. Its translation: CASSPAGGQEQYF.

This chain joins TRBV10-3 and TRBJ2-4; 7 nucleotides agree with TRBD2. This CDR3 contains 16 residues. Germline loops: CDR1 ENHRY, CDR2 SYGVKD. With V trimmed by 6 bases and J by 1 base, 9 bases remained unmatched. The CDR3: CAISPGTNEAKNIQYF. CDR3 nucleotides: TGTGCCATCAGCCCTGGGACTAATGAGGCCAAAAACATTCAGTACTTC.

The chain links TRBV4-1 to TRBJ1-5, with 9 bases that match TRBD1. V lost 1 base, J lost 4 bases, and 2 bases stayed unmatched. The CDR3 totals 15 residues. Germline V lookup: CDR1 MGHRA, CDR2 YSYEKL. This chain's CDR3 is CASSQGGQGNQPQHF. CDR3 nucleotides: TGCGCCAGCAGCCAAGGAGGACAGGGGAATCAGCCCCAGCATTTT.

The genes are TRBV12-3 or TRBV12-4 and TRBJ1-4; D is uncertain. The CDR3 length is 13 residues. The V and J ends lost 6 bases and 5 bases respectively, with 10 bases between them. The CDR3 bases are TGTGCCAGCAGCGGACTGGAAAATGAAAAACTGTTTTTT. The encoded protein is CASSGLENEKLFF.

The chain recombines TRBV3-1 (or the pseudogene TRBV3-2) with TRBJ1-1; TRBD1 matches 7 bases. The CDR3 is 15 residues long. Germline V gives CDR1 LGHDT, CDR2 YNNKEL (reference sequence). Germline trimming cut 1 base from V and 1 base from J; bases unmatched to any gene: 3. The CDR3 is CASSQGGGTNTEAFF. CDR3 DNA sequence: TGTGCCAGCAGCCAAGGAGGGGGCACGAACACTGAAGCTTTCTTT.

The rearrangement joins TRBV5-4 to TRBJ2-3; 7 bases match TRBD2. CDR3 size: 14 residues. V lost 1 base, J lost 1 base, and 0 bases stayed unmatched. CDR1 is SGHNT and CDR2 is YYREEE in the germline V gene (reference sequence). The CDR3 DNA follows: TGTGCCAGCAGCTTGAGCGGGGGCACAGATACGCAGTATTTT. Its protein product is CASSLSGGTDTQYF.

CDR3 bases: TGTGCCAGCAGCTTAGCCGGACAGGTATCGGGCGAGCAGTACTTC. Protein product: CASSLAGQVSGEQYF. The rearrangement links TRBV11-3 to TRBJ2-7; 7 bases align to TRBD1. Per germline, CDR1 SGHNT and CDR2 YENEEA. The CDR3 has 15 amino acids. V dropped 1 base and J dropped 6; count of bases not matched to a gene: 9.

V and J are TRBV19 and TRBJ2-7, with a weak D call TRBD2 (5 bases). Germline V gives CDR1 LNHDA, CDR2 SQIVND (reference sequence). V gave up 3 bases and J gave up 4 bases, with 16 bases separating them. The CDR3 sequence is 15 residues long. The CDR3 sequence: CASSIWGASPYEQYF. The CDR3 DNA sequence: TGTGCCAGTAGTATCTGGGGAGCAAGTCCTTACGAGCAGTACTTC.

The gene calls are TRBV19 and TRBJ1-1, with 11 bases that match TRBD1. The germline V gene encodes CDR1 LNHDA and CDR2 SQIVND (reference sequence). Trimming at V came to 5 bases and at J to 4 bases, leaving 9 bases not matched to a gene. The CDR3 sequence is 16 residues long. CDR3 in amino acids: CASSPRAGTGGTEAFF. CDR3 DNA: TGTGCCAGTAGTCCTCGTGCCGGGACAGGGGGCACTGAAGCTTTCTTT.

The chain couples TRBV7-2 to TRBJ2-3; 7 nucleotides line up with TRBD2. Germline lookup yields CDR1 SGHTA and CDR2 FQGNSA. This CDR3 has 16 residues. The junction had 6 bases not matched to a gene; V was cut back by 1 base and J by 2 bases. The CDR3: CASSLDGLAATDTQYF. The CDR3 bases are TGTGCCAGCAGCTTAGATGGGCTAGCGGCCACAGATACGCAGTATTTT.

The chain has TRBV5-1 and TRBJ2-7; the match to TRBD1 covers 10 bases. This CDR3 contains 15 residues. The germline V gene encodes CDR1 SGHRS and CDR2 YFSETQ. Unmatched junction bases numbered 8, after V lost 4 bases and J lost 4 bases. CDR3 bases: TGCGCCAGCAGCACTGGACAGGGGGTTTTTTACGAGCAGTACTTC. Translation: CASSTGQGVFYEQYF.

J is TRBJ1-4 and V is TRBV15; 8 nucleotides align to TRBD1. The CDR3 covers 15 residues. Germline V gene lookup returns CDR1 LNHNV and CDR2 YYDKDF (reference sequence). The ends lost 7 bases at V and 4 bases at J; junction bases unmatched: 8. The CDR3 DNA reads as TGTGCCACCATCACTCGGACAGGGATTAATGAAAAACTGTTTTTT. Its protein is CATITRTGINEKLFF.

The genes are TRBV27 and TRBJ2-7; 9 bases map to TRBD1. V lost 8 bases, J lost 1 base, and 9 bases stayed unmatched. CDR3 length equals 15 residues. CDR1 is MNHEY and CDR2 is SMNVEV in the germline V gene (reference sequence). The CDR3 nucleotides are TGTGCCAGCGGGCCGACGACAGGGGGGTCCTACGAGCAGTACTTC. This translates into CASGPTTGGSYEQYF.

The gene calls are TRBV6-5 and TRBJ1-1, with 11 bases aligning to TRBD1. This CDR3 has 15 residues. The germline V gene encodes CDR1 MNHEY and CDR2 SVGAGI. The V gene end was trimmed by 5 bases and the J gene end by 5 bases; junction bases not matched to a gene: 7. The CDR3 sequence is CASSRAGTGGTEAFF. The CDR3 DNA follows: TGTGCCAGCAGTCGGGCCGGGACAGGGGGGACTGAAGCTTTCTTT.

The J gene is TRBJ1-2, the V gene TRBV5-1, with a tentative D call TRBD1 (6 bases). Trimming shortened V by 0 bases and J by 0 bases, and 9 bases separated the two germline ends. The germline gives CDR1 SGHRS, CDR2 YFSETQ. CDR3 length: 15 amino acids. The CDR3, as DNA: TGCGCCAGCAGCTTGGAGGACAGATCTAACTATGGCTACACCTTC. Its protein is CASSLEDRSNYGYTF.

The V call is TRBV9, the J call TRBJ1-2; TRBD1 matches 12 bases. The trim removed 1 base at V and 7 bases at J, leaving 5 bases unmatched. This CDR3 spans 15 amino acids. Germline CDR1 reads SGDLS; CDR2 reads YYNGEE. The CDR3 reads CASSVWDRGQGGYTF. The CDR3, as DNA: TGTGCCAGCAGCGTATGGGACAGGGGGCAGGGTGGCTACACCTTC.

This rearrangement joins TRBV7-2 to TRBJ2-7; TRBD1 aligns across 8 bases. This CDR3 is 15 amino acids long. Unmatched junction bases numbered 4, after V lost 1 base and J lost 2 bases. Germline V gene data show CDR1 as SGHTA and CDR2 as FQGNSA. The CDR3 DNA sequence: TGTGCCAGCAGCTTAGTGGCAGGGGGCACCTACGAGCAGTACTTC. Residues: CASSLVAGGTYEQYF.

Here the CDR3 reads CASSLGGSSYNSPLHF. The CDR3 DNA follows: TGTGCCAGCAGTTTAGGGGGCAGCTCCTATAATTCACCCCTCCACTTT. The chain carries TRBV28 and TRBJ1-6; tentative D call: TRBD1 (6 bases). With 2 bases removed from V and 0 bases from J, the gap between germline ends came to 8 bases. The CDR3 spans 16 residues. CDR1 and CDR2 (germline): MDHEN, SYDVKM.